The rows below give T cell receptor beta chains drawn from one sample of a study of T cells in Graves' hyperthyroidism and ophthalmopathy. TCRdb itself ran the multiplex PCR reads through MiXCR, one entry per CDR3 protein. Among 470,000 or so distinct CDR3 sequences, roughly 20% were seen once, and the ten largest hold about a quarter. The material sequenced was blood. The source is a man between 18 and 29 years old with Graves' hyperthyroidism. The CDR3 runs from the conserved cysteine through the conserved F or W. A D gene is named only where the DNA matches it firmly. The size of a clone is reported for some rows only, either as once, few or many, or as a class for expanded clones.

CDR3: CASTPIFQGEKAFF
DNA: TGTGCCAGCACCCCTATCTTCCAGGGTGAGAAAGCTTTCTTT
J: TRBJ1-1
V: TRBV6-1
D: NA
size: many

CDR3: CASSPGQVATEAFF
DNA: TGTGCCAGCAGTCCCGGACAGGTGGCCACTGAAGCTTTCTTT
J: TRBJ1-1
V: TRBV6-1
D: TRBD1
size: NA

CDR3: CAWSVLGVGGYTF
DNA: TGTGCCTGGAGTGTACTAGGGGTGGGAGGCTACACCTTC
J: TRBJ1-2
V: TRBV30
D: NA
size: many

CDR3: CASSKREGGQPQHF
DNA: TGTGCCAGCAGCAAGAGGGAGGGGGGTCAGCCCCAGCATTTT
J: TRBJ1-5
V: TRBV6-5
D: NA
size: many

CDR3: CSGGPGGHTEAFF
DNA: TGCAGCGGGGGCCCCGGGGGACACACTGAAGCTTTCTTT
J: TRBJ1-1
V: TRBV29-1
D: NA
size: few

CDR3: CASSTLGSNQPQHF
DNA: TGTGCCAGCAGCACCCTAGGAAGCAATCAGCCCCAGCATTTT
J: TRBJ1-5
V: TRBV6-1
D: NA
size: many

CDR3: CASNRNGGGKNIQYF
DNA: TGTGCCAGCAATCGGAATGGGGGCGGCAAAAACATTCAGTACTTC
J: TRBJ2-4
V: TRBV2
D: NA
size: NA

CDR3: CASSEAAGGPLEQYF
DNA: TGTGCCAGCAGCGAAGCGGCGGGAGGGCCCTTGGAGCAGTACTTC
J: TRBJ2-7
V: TRBV2
D: TRBD2
size: few

CDR3: CASSSDRNEQYF
DNA: TGCGCCAGCAGCTCAGACCGAAACGAGCAGTACTTC
J: TRBJ2-7
V: TRBV5-1
D: NA
size: few

CDR3: CANTRRDSRGGYTF
DNA: TGTGCCAACACCAGAAGGGACAGCCGAGGGGGCTACACCTTC
J: TRBJ1-2
V: TRBV28
D: TRBD1
size: many

CDR3: CASCLGQSNQPQHF
DNA: TGCGCCAGCTGCTTGGGGCAGAGCAATCAGCCCCAGCATTTT
J: TRBJ1-5
V: TRBV5-1
D: NA
size: few

CDR3: CASSPGGVSPAYGYTF
DNA: TGTGCCAGCAGTCCAGGGGGCGTATCCCCCGCTTATGGCTACACCTTC
J: TRBJ1-2
V: TRBV6-1
D: TRBD1
size: many

CDR3: CASSYGTAIEAFF
DNA: TGTGCCAGCAGTTACGGGACAGCTATTGAAGCTTTCTTT
J: TRBJ1-1
V: TRBV6-5
D: TRBD1
size: once

CDR3: CASSLEGAYSNQPQHF
DNA: TGTGCCAGCAGCCTAGAAGGGGCTTATAGCAATCAGCCCCAGCATTTT
J: TRBJ1-5
V: TRBV7-8
D: NA
size: many

CDR3: CATSREQGVGQPQHF
DNA: TGTGCCACCAGCAGAGAGCAGGGTGTCGGTCAGCCCCAGCATTTT
J: TRBJ1-5
V: TRBV15
D: NA
size: NA

CDR3: CASSPTGGAGEAFF
DNA: TGTGCCAGCAGTCCCACCGGGGGGGCAGGTGAAGCTTTCTTT
J: TRBJ1-1
V: TRBV28
D: NA
size: many

CDR3: CASTYTTLPRPNYGYTF
DNA: TGTGCCAGTACTTATACGACACTCCCCCGCCCTAACTATGGCTACACCTTC
J: TRBJ1-2
V: TRBV19
D: NA
size: NA

CDR3: CASSQLAGGNQETQYF
DNA: TGTGCCAGCTCACAACTAGCGGGGGGCAACCAAGAGACCCAGTACTTC
J: TRBJ2-5
V: TRBV18
D: TRBD2
size: few

CDR3: CASSSDFGGTGPQHF
DNA: TGTGCCAGCAGTTCAGACTTCGGGGGCACGGGGCCCCAGCATTTT
J: TRBJ1-5
V: TRBV28
D: NA
size: many

CDR3: CASSSLRGRFTGELFF
DNA: TGTGCCAGCAGTTCTCTCAGGGGGCGCTTCACCGGGGAGCTGTTTTTT
J: TRBJ2-2
V: TRBV6-5
D: TRBD1
size: NA

CDR3: CASSPGGYAYEQYF
DNA: TGTGCCAGCAGCCCAGGGGGCTACGCCTACGAGCAGTACTTC
J: TRBJ2-7
V: TRBV7-8
D: TRBD1
size: many

CDR3: CASSYSIGRVNTEAFF
DNA: TGTGCCAGCAGTTACTCGATAGGTAGAGTTAACACTGAAGCTTTCTTT
J: TRBJ1-1
V: TRBV6-5
D: NA
size: many

CDR3: CASSLYGDSNTEAFF
DNA: TGTGCCAGCAGTCTATATGGGGACTCGAACACTGAAGCTTTCTTT
J: TRBJ1-1
V: TRBV12-3/TRBV12-4
D: NA
size: many

CDR3: CASSLSSLGGDTQYF
DNA: TGTGCCAGCAGTTTATCAAGCCTAGGGGGAGATACGCAGTATTTT
J: TRBJ2-3
V: TRBV12-3/TRBV12-4
D: NA
size: few

CDR3: CASSWGGGGQETQYF
DNA: TGTGCCAGCAGCTGGGGGGGTGGGGGCCAAGAGACCCAGTACTTC
J: TRBJ2-5
V: TRBV7-2
D: TRBD2
size: many

CDR3: CSARDPQRDYEQYF
DNA: TGCAGTGCTAGAGATCCCCAAAGAGACTACGAGCAGTACTTC
J: TRBJ2-7
V: TRBV20-1
D: NA
size: NA

CDR3: CAISGWGNSYEQYF
DNA: TGTGCCATCTCGGGGTGGGGGAACTCCTACGAGCAGTACTTC
J: TRBJ2-7
V: TRBV12-3/TRBV12-4
D: NA
size: many

CDR3: CASSGTRNTGELFF
DNA: TGTGCCAGCAGTGGGACTCGTAACACCGGGGAGCTGTTTTTT
J: TRBJ2-2
V: TRBV6-1
D: NA
size: many

CDR3: CATLDSLSYEQYF
DNA: TGTGCCACCCTCGACAGCCTCTCCTACGAGCAGTACTTC
J: TRBJ2-7
V: TRBV28
D: NA
size: many

CDR3: CASSQAAQALYGYTF
DNA: TGTGCCAGCAGCCAAGCCGCTCAGGCGCTCTATGGCTACACCTTC
J: TRBJ1-2
V: TRBV14
D: NA
size: few

CDR3: CASSYVGTGANVLTF
DNA: TGTGCCAGCAGTTACGTGGGGACTGGGGCCAACGTCCTGACTTTC
J: TRBJ2-6
V: TRBV6-5
D: NA
size: many

CDR3: CASSYFAGLDEQYF
DNA: TGTGCCAGCAGTTACTTCGCCGGACTCGACGAGCAGTACTTC
J: TRBJ2-7
V: TRBV6-9
D: NA
size: NA

CDR3: CATSIPGAQETQYF
DNA: TGTGCCACCAGTATACCTGGCGCCCAAGAGACCCAGTACTTC
J: TRBJ2-5
V: TRBV15
D: NA
size: NA

CDR3: CASYSPLNTEAFF
DNA: TGTGCCAGCTATTCCCCCCTGAACACTGAAGCTTTCTTT
J: TRBJ1-1
V: TRBV25-1
D: NA
size: NA

CDR3: CASSLGGLSGNTIYF
DNA: TGTGCCAGCAGCTTAGGCGGTCTCTCTGGAAACACCATATATTTT
J: TRBJ1-3
V: TRBV13
D: NA
size: many

CDR3: CASSDMVGYGYTF
DNA: TGCGCCAGCAGTGATATGGTGGGCTATGGCTACACCTTC
J: TRBJ1-2
V: TRBV10-2
D: NA
size: many

CDR3: CASSVQGAGNQPQHF
DNA: TGTGCCAGCAGTGTACAGGGGGCTGGCAATCAGCCCCAGCATTTT
J: TRBJ1-5
V: TRBV2
D: TRBD1
size: NA

CDR3: CATAMFRRDQETQYF
DNA: TGTGCCACCGCGATGTTCCGCAGGGATCAAGAGACCCAGTACTTC
J: TRBJ2-5
V: TRBV27
D: NA
size: NA

CDR3: CASSTTRSEQYF
DNA: TGTGCCAGCAGCACGACTAGATCCGAGCAGTACTTC
J: TRBJ2-7
V: TRBV12-3/TRBV12-4
D: NA
size: many

CDR3: CSARWGNLYGYTF
DNA: TGCAGTGCTAGGTGGGGAAACCTCTATGGCTACACCTTC
J: TRBJ1-2
V: TRBV20-1
D: NA
size: many

CDR3: CASSYQGTNYEQYF
DNA: TGTGCCAGCAGTTATCAGGGGACCAACTACGAGCAGTACTTC
J: TRBJ2-7
V: TRBV27
D: NA
size: NA

CDR3: CASSLTGGDNSPLHF
DNA: TGTGCCAGCAGTCTGACAGGGGGCGACAATTCACCCCTCCACTTT
J: TRBJ1-6
V: TRBV2
D: TRBD1
size: NA